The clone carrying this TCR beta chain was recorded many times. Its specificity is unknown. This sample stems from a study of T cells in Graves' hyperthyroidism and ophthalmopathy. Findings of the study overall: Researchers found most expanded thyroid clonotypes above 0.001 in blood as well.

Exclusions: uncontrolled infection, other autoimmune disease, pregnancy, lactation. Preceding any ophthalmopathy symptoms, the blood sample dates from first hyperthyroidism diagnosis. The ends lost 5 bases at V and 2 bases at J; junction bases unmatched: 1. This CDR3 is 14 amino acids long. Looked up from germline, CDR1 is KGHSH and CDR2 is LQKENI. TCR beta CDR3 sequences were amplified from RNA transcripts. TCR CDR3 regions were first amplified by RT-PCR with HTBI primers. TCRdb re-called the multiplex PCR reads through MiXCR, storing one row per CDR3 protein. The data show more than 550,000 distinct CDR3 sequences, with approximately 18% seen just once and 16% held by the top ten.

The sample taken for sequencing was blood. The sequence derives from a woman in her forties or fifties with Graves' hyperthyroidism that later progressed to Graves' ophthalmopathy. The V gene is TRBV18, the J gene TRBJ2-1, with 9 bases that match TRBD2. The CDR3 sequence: CASSSSGAYNEQFF. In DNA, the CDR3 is TGTGCCAGCTCATCTAGCGGGGCCTACAATGAGCAGTTCTTC.